This T cell receptor beta chain came from a study of cytomegalovirus exposure and HLA in healthy donors. General study results and limits: Per a prior analysis, the majority of TCR beta V segments were productive roughly 90% or roughly 30% of the time.

In the case of this clone: Its target is unknown.

Healthy bone marrow donors made up the donor group. This CDR3 has 14 residues. With V trimmed by 2 bases and J by 3 bases, 4 bases remained unmatched. Germline CDR1 is LGHNA and CDR2 is YNFKEQ. The study ran its PCR with 60 Vbeta and 13 Jbeta primers. Methods used by the authors: A later analysis counted 65 million to 90 million unique TCR beta chains, some 10 million shared. This table comes from immunoSEQ multiplex PCR, and its TCRdb copy is limited to in-frame clones, with some not included. V and J calls and clone size follow that table, whereas D and trimming were derived from the DNA. In the table there are approximately 150,000 clones, about 65% of which are singletons.

The receptor comes from a woman younger than 35 in good health and CMV-seropositive. Sequencing was performed on PBMCs. The V gene is TRBV4-2, the J gene TRBJ2-7; 7 bases map to TRBD1. The CDR3 region is CASSQLGDSYEQYF. CDR3 nucleotide sequence: TGTGCCAGCAGCCAATTGGGGGACAGCTACGAGCAGTACTTC.